Sequencing of this T cell receptor beta chain was carried out in a study of T cell responses to AZD1222 COVID-19 vaccine. Assay: immunoSEQ multiplex PCR; the TCRdb copy retains only in-frame clones and omits some. The sample has about 150,000 clones, approximately 91% seen once. General study results and limits: White British donors predominated, females outnumbered males, and clonal diversity was possibly underestimated.

This CDR3 has 14 amino acids. Trimming left V 4 bases short and J 5 bases short, with 16 bases between. In germline, CDR1 is GTSNPN, CDR2 SVGIG (reference sequence). With regard to this clone: No antigen is known for it.

The J gene is TRBJ2-3, the V gene TRBV30; possibly TRBD2 for D (6 bases). This TCR derives from an adult who received the AZD1222 COVID-19 vaccine. The sample here was peripheral blood, taken 28 days after the second AZD1222 dose. CDR3 in DNA: TGTGCCTGGACAAGCAGAGGGACTTTAGATACGCAGTATTTT. This codes for CAWTSRGTLDTQYF.